The rows below give T cell receptor beta chains drawn from one sample of a study of blood T cell repertoires in COVID-19. Some clones are missing from TCRdb's copy, which holds only in-frame ones; the method was immunoSEQ multiplex PCR. There are 250,000 to 350,000 clones in the sample; 84% occur only once, and more than 1.1% lies in the top ten. The sample consisted of peripheral blood. The receptors were sampled from a human donor with COVID-19, enrolled during active disease. The donor label of this sample is uncertain. The CDR3 runs from the conserved cysteine through the conserved F or W. A D gene is named only where the DNA matches it firmly. Expanded clones get a size class; other rows say once, few or many, or leave the size out.

d_gene	abundance	v_gene	j_gene	CDR3aa	CDR3nt
.	few	TRBV6-5	TRBJ2-7	CASRDPGGDEQYF	TGTGCCAGCAGGGACCCCGGCGGGGACGAGCAGTACTTC
.	.	TRBV28	TRBJ2-1	CASSLPPSSNEQFF	TGTGCCAGCAGTCTCCCCCCTAGCTCCAATGAGCAGTTCTTC
TRBD2	.	TRBV6-5	TRBJ2-3	CASSSGLVGADTQYF	TGTGCCAGCAGCTCTGGACTAGTTGGTGCAGATACGCAGTATTTT
TRBD2	.	TRBV29-1	TRBJ2-5	CSVVNRAGGQETQYF	TGCAGCGTTGTGAACCGGGCGGGAGGGCAAGAGACCCAGTACTTC
.	.	TRBV11-2	TRBJ2-7	CASSQGAGSYEQYF	TGTGCCAGCAGCCAGGGTGCAGGCTCCTACGAGCAGTACTTC
TRBD2	.	TRBV6-5	TRBJ2-3	CASSPVTSGTDTQYF	TGTGCCAGCAGTCCGGTAACTAGCGGGACAGATACGCAGTATTTT
TRBD2	.	TRBV5-1	TRBJ2-1	CASSPRAGGGSYNEQFF	TGCGCCAGCAGCCCTCGGGCTGGCGGGGGCTCCTACAATGAGCAGTTCTTC
TRBD1	.	TRBV9	TRBJ1-2	CASSVGTGRGYTF	TGTGCCAGCAGCGTTGGGACAGGCCGGGGCTACACCTTC
.	.	TRBV28	TRBJ2-7	CATQRNRVGEQYF	TGTGCCACTCAACGAAACAGGGTTGGCGAGCAGTACTTC
TRBD1	.	TRBV19	TRBJ2-5	CASSRGQIQETQYF	TGTGCCAGTAGCAGGGGACAGATACAAGAGACCCAGTACTTC
.	.	TRBV9	TRBJ2-1	CASSVVPAGEYNEQFF	TGTGCCAGCAGCGTAGTCCCAGCGGGCGAGTACAATGAGCAGTTCTTC
TRBD2	.	TRBV30	TRBJ2-3	CAWTSGRAPDTQYF	TGTGCCTGGACTAGCGGGAGGGCCCCAGATACGCAGTATTTT
TRBD2	.	TRBV28	TRBJ2-3	CASSPRVAGAHTQYF	TGTGCCAGCAGTCCCCGGGTAGCGGGAGCTCATACGCAGTATTTT
TRBD2	.	TRBV6-1	TRBJ2-1	CASSEEMTSAILGEQFF	TGTGCCAGCAGTGAAGAGATGACTAGCGCAATTCTGGGTGAGCAGTTCTTC
.	.	TRBV6-4	TRBJ2-3	CASSAFLGEDNTQYF	TGTGCCAGCAGTGCGTTCTTAGGGGAAGACAACACGCAGTATTTT
TRBD1	.	TRBV10-3	TRBJ2-7	CAISEVRQGAEQYF	TGTGCCATCAGTGAAGTCCGACAGGGGGCCGAGCAGTACTTC
.	.	TRBV7-8	TRBJ2-1	CASRFSPSAYNEQFF	TGTGCCAGCAGATTCTCCCCTAGCGCCTACAATGAGCAGTTCTTC
.	many	TRBV11-3	TRBJ1-1	CASSPRGGDTEAFF	TGTGCCAGCAGCCCCCGAGGGGGGGACACTGAAGCTTTCTTT
TRBD1	.	TRBV11-2	TRBJ2-7	CASSLDRGQLLSYEQYF	TGTGCCAGCAGCTTAGATCGGGGACAGCTACTCTCCTACGAGCAGTACTTC
.	.	TRBV30	TRBJ1-6	CAWGFGDNSPLHF	TGTGCCTGGGGGTTCGGGGATAATTCACCCCTCCACTTT
TRBD1	.	TRBV4-1	TRBJ1-5	CASSQDLTDRARNQPQHF	TGCGCCAGCAGCCAAGATCTCACGGACAGGGCCCGCAATCAGCCCCAGCATTTT
TRBD2	.	TRBV9	TRBJ2-1	CASSVAGLAAYNEQFF	TGTGCCAGCAGCGTAGCCGGACTAGCGGCTTACAATGAGCAGTTCTTC
TRBD2	.	TRBV4-2	TRBJ2-3	CASSPLTSGRRGDTQYF	TGTGCCAGCAGCCCCCTGACTAGCGGGAGGCGGGGGGATACGCAGTATTTT
.	.	TRBV13	TRBJ2-5	CASSKERVPETQYF	TGTGCCAGCAGCAAGGAGAGGGTCCCCGAGACCCAGTACTTC
TRBD2	.	TRBV11-2	TRBJ2-1	CASSQTSLNEQFF	TGTGCCAGCAGCCAGACTAGCCTGAATGAGCAGTTCTTC
TRBD1	.	TRBV27	TRBJ2-3	CASSLQPDRAITDTQYF	TGTGCCAGCAGTCTCCAGCCCGACAGGGCCATCACAGATACGCAGTATTTT
.	.	TRBV23-1	TRBJ2-6	CASSPRQHSGANVLTF	TGCGCCAGCAGTCCACGACAGCACTCTGGGGCCAACGTCCTGACTTTC
.	.	TRBV11-3	TRBJ2-1	CASSLGVGSAGVKEQFF	TGTGCCAGCAGCTTAGGTGTAGGGAGTGCAGGGGTAAAGGAGCAGTTCTTC
TRBD1	.	TRBV2	TRBJ1-1	CAGGTGRNTEAFF	TGTGCCGGGGGGACAGGGAGGAACACTGAAGCTTTCTTT
.	once	TRBV6-5	TRBJ2-1	CASSRGTPYNEQFF	TGTGCCAGCAGCCGCGGGACTCCGTACAATGAGCAGTTCTTC
.	.	TRBV10-3	TRBJ1-1	CAISESTNTEAFF	TGTGCCATCAGTGAGTCAACTAACACTGAAGCTTTCTTT
.	.	TRBV11-1	TRBJ2-7	CASSSRRRGEQYF	TGTGCCAGCAGCTCCAGGAGGAGGGGCGAGCAGTACTTC
.	.	TRBV11-1	TRBJ2-1	CASSFRLEARDEQFF	TGTGCCAGCAGCTTTCGGCTAGAGGCCCGGGATGAGCAGTTCTTC
.	.	TRBV5-1	TRBJ1-6	CASRPTENNSPLHF	TGCGCCAGCAGACCGACAGAAAATAATTCACCCCTCCACTTT
.	.	TRBV5-4	TRBJ1-1	CASSLKGQTGTEAFF	TGTGCCAGCAGCCTAAAAGGGCAGACAGGCACTGAAGCTTTCTTT
TRBD1	.	TRBV19	TRBJ1-2	CASSLLDRAGGYTF	TGTGCCAGTAGTCTTTTGGACAGGGCAGGCGGCTACACCTTC
TRBD2	.	TRBV9	TRBJ2-5	CASSLYGGTSGQETQYF	TGTGCCAGCAGCCTCTATGGGGGGACTAGCGGCCAAGAGACCCAGTACTTC
TRBD1	.	TRBV30	TRBJ2-5	CAWSDTGDGTQYF	TGTGCCTGGAGTGACACAGGGGATGGGACCCAGTACTTC
.	.	TRBV30	TRBJ1-6	CAWMEAGLYNSPLHF	TGTGCCTGGATGGAAGCAGGGCTCTATAATTCACCCCTCCACTTT
TRBD2	.	TRBV7-2	TRBJ2-1	CASSLVAGVNEQFF	TGTGCCAGCAGCTTAGTAGCGGGAGTCAATGAGCAGTTCTTC
.	.	TRBV30	TRBJ1-1	CACSRGDYMNTEAFF	TGTGCCTGTTCCCGTGGGGACTACATGAACACTGAAGCTTTCTTT
TRBD2	.	TRBV6-5	TRBJ2-1	CASRSTSGRFNEQFF	TGTGCCAGCAGGTCGACTAGCGGGAGGTTCAATGAGCAGTTCTTC
TRBD2	.	TRBV5-6	TRBJ2-1	CASSGSGSQFF	TGTGCCAGCAGCGGTAGCGGGAGCCAGTTCTTC
.	.	TRBV9	TRBJ2-5	CASSVDPGIGGENQYF	TGTGCCAGCAGCGTAGATCCGGGTATAGGTGGGGAGAACCAGTACTTC
.	.	TRBV28	TRBJ1-4	CASSLISTNEKLFF	TGTGCCAGCAGCCTAATTTCAACTAATGAAAAACTGTTTTTT
.	once	TRBV2	TRBJ2-1	CASSGAGRYNEQFF	TGTGCCAGCAGTGGGGCGGGCCGCTACAATGAGCAGTTCTTC
.	.	TRBV20-1	TRBJ2-1	CSASHPAGTEQFF	TGCAGTGCTAGTCACCCAGCGGGCACTGAGCAGTTCTTC
TRBD1	.	TRBV29-1	TRBJ2-7	CSVWLDRGSYEQYF	TGCAGCGTTTGGCTGGACAGGGGATCGTACGAGCAGTACTTC
TRBD1	.	TRBV27	TRBJ2-7	CASSFTGQVSYEQYF	TGTGCCAGCAGCTTTACGGGACAGGTTTCCTACGAGCAGTACTTC
.	.	TRBV18	TRBJ2-3	CASTSGTNTDTQYF	TGTGCCAGCACTTCCGGGACAAACACAGATACGCAGTATTTT
TRBD1	.	TRBV2	TRBJ2-7	CASSDGRTGRETYEQYF	TGTGCCAGCAGTGACGGACGGACAGGCAGAGAAACCTACGAGCAGTACTTC
.	.	TRBV18	TRBJ1-1	CASSPAELNTEAFF	TGTGCCAGCTCACCAGCAGAACTGAACACTGAAGCTTTCTTT
.	.	TRBV9	TRBJ2-3	CASSLGPSASTDTQYF	TGTGCCAGCAGCCTCGGTCCTAGCGCGAGCACAGATACGCAGTATTTT